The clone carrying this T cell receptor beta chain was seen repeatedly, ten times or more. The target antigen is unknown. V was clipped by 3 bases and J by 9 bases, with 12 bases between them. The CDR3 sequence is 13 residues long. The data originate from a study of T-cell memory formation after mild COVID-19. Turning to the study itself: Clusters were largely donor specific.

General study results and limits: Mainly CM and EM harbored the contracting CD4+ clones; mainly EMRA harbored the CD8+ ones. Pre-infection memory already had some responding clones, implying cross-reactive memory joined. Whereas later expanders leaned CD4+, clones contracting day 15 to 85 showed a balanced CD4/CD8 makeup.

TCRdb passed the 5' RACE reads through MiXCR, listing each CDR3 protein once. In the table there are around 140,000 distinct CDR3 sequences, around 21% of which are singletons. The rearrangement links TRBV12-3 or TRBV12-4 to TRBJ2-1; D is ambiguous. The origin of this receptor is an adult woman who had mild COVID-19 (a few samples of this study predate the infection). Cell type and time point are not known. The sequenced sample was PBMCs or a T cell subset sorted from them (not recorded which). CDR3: CASSFRLSGEQFF. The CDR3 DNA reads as TGTGCCAGCAGTTTTCGTCTTTCCGGTGAGCAGTTCTTC.